These T cell receptor beta chains were read from a single sample in a study of graft-versus-host responses after intestinal transplantation. Repertoires were generated with immunoSEQ multiplex PCR, while TCRdb's copy carries only in-frame clones and drops some. This sample has about 15,000 clones, with 74% found just once. Material: ileum tissue, obtained 14 days after transplant. All receptors derive from a human patient who received an intestinal transplant, so some T cells may come from the graft donor. Both conserved end residues are part of each CDR3. D genes are given only for firm matches. Clone sizes are given selectively: once, few, many, or a class where the clone is expanded.

j_call clone_size d_call v_call cdr3_nt cdr3_aa
TRBJ1-3 NA NA TRBV13 TGTGCCAGCAGCTTTGGTAGAGGGGCTATTTCAGGAAACACCATATATTTT CASSFGRGAISGNTIYF
TRBJ1-1 NA NA TRBV6-5 TGTGCCAGCAGTTGGGAGATGAACGCTGAAGCTTTCTTT CASSWEMNAEAFF
TRBJ2-7 medium-sized TRBD1 TRBV5-8 TGTGCCAGCAGCTCACCGCACAGGGGATCCTACGAGCAGTACTTC CASSSPHRGSYEQYF
TRBJ2-5 NA NA TRBV4-2 TGTGCCAGCAGCTCACCCGTGAGAGGGAAAGGGGAGACCCAGTACTTC CASSSPVRGKGETQYF
TRBJ1-1 once NA TRBV5-4 TGTGCCAGCAGCTTGGTGGAGAGGACTGAAGCTTTCTTT CASSLVERTEAFF
TRBJ2-7 NA NA TRBV18 TGTGCCAGCTCACCGGCCGGGACCCTAACCTCCTACGAGCAGTACTTC CASSPAGTLTSYEQYF
TRBJ2-7 NA TRBD2 TRBV5-1 TGCGCCAGCAGCGAAGGGACTAGCGAGGAGTACTTC CASSEGTSEEYF
TRBJ2-1 few NA TRBV15 TGTGCCACCAGTATGGGCCCTCGGGAGGAGCAGTTCTTC CATSMGPREEQFF
TRBJ1-2 NA NA TRBV2 TGTGCCAGCAGTGACCCGACAAGGGATTTGGGGGGCTACACCTTC CASSDPTRDLGGYTF
TRBJ1-2 NA NA TRBV19 TGTGCCAGTAGTATACGAGGGAGACTTAACTATGGCTACACCTTC CASSIRGRLNYGYTF
TRBJ2-3 NA NA TRBV10-1 TGCGCCAGCAGTGATGTGTGGTCTAGCACAGATACGCAGTATTTT CASSDVWSSTDTQYF
TRBJ2-1 NA TRBD2 TRBV19 TGTGCCAGTAGTATTACTAGCGGGCTATACAATGAGCAGTTCTTC CASSITSGLYNEQFF
TRBJ1-1 few NA TRBV11-2 TGTGCCAGCAGCTCCAGCCGGGACATTGAAGCTTTCTTT CASSSSRDIEAFF
TRBJ2-5 NA NA TRBV7-9 TGTGCCAGCAACGTTGCAGGGGGGCAGGAGACCCAGTACTTC CASNVAGGQETQYF
TRBJ1-1 NA NA TRBV27 TGTGCCAGCAGCCGCCCAGGGGCCGTGAACACTGAAGCTTTCTTT CASSRPGAVNTEAFF
TRBJ2-3 NA NA TRBV29-1 TGCAGCGTTGCTAACCGTTGGGGGGGCGGCGCAGATACGCAGTATTTT CSVANRWGGGADTQYF
TRBJ2-1 NA TRBD2 TRBV19 TGTGCCAGTAGTACAGGAGCGGGATCCTACAATGAGCAGTTCTTC CASSTGAGSYNEQFF
TRBJ2-5 once NA TRBV20-1 TGCAGTGGCGGGACCCAGTACTTC CSGGTQYF
TRBJ2-1 NA NA TRBV6-5 TGTGCCAGCAGTTACTCGGGGGGCGGAAATGAGCAGTTCTTC CASSYSGGGNEQFF
TRBJ2-2 NA NA TRBV5-1 TGCGCCAGCAGCTTGGAGGTCGGGGGTCCGAACACCGGGGAGCTGTTTTTT CASSLEVGGPNTGELFF
TRBJ2-7 NA NA TRBV29-1 TGCAGCGTAGTCAACTCCTACGAGCAGTACTTC CSVVNSYEQYF
TRBJ1-1 NA NA TRBV6-5 TGTGCCAGCAGTTACGCCCCTGACAGAAAGTCTGAAGCTTTCTTT CASSYAPDRKSEAFF
TRBJ2-1 NA TRBD1 TRBV27 TGTGCCAGCAGTTTCCGACAGGGCTCCTACAATGAGCAGTTCTTC CASSFRQGSYNEQFF
TRBJ1-4 NA TRBD1 TRBV5-1 TGCGCCAGCGGACAGGGGACCTCAACTAATGAAAAACTGTTTTTT CASGQGTSTNEKLFF
TRBJ2-1 NA NA TRBV27 TGTGCCAGCAGTTCGAAGTTTTACAATGAGCAGTTCTTC CASSSKFYNEQFF
TRBJ2-3 NA NA TRBV10-2 TGCGCCAGCAGTGTTGTAAACAGGGCGGTAAGCTCAGATACGCAGTATTTT CASSVVNRAVSSDTQYF
TRBJ2-1 NA TRBD2 TRBV2 TGTGCCAGCAGTAGCGGGAGGCTTACCTACAATGAGCAGTTCTTC CASSSGRLTYNEQFF
TRBJ2-1 NA TRBD2 TRBV7-9 TGTGCCAGCAGCTTCCATGGGGGGGAAGTTTATGAGCAGTTCTTC CASSFHGGEVYEQFF
TRBJ2-1 NA NA TRBV7-2 TGTGCCAGCAGCTTAGTGGGGGGATCCTACAATGAGCAGTTCTTC CASSLVGGSYNEQFF
TRBJ2-7 NA NA TRBV2 TGTGCCAGCAGAGGCAGGAGCTCCTACGAGCAGTACTTC CASRGRSSYEQYF
TRBJ2-3 NA TRBD2 TRBV27 TGTGCCAGCAGTTTAAAGCCTAGCGGGGCCCTCACAGATACGCAGTATTTT CASSLKPSGALTDTQYF
TRBJ2-5 NA TRBD2 TRBV27 TGTGCCAGCAGTCTGGGGACGGGGGGGTGGACCCAGTACTTC CASSLGTGGWTQYF
TRBJ2-5 NA NA TRBV4-1 TGCGCCAGCAGCCAAAATTGGCTGCGGGGAGAGACCCAGTACTTC CASSQNWLRGETQYF
TRBJ1-1 NA NA TRBV4-1 TGCGCCAGCAGCCAACTAGACACCTATGTACCCACTGAAGCTTTCTTT CASSQLDTYVPTEAFF
TRBJ2-1 NA TRBD2 TRBV7-9 TGTGCCAGCAGCTTAGGGGAAGCGGGAGCGATATTCAATGAGCAGTTCTTC CASSLGEAGAIFNEQFF
TRBJ2-7 NA TRBD2 TRBV13 TGTGCCAGCAGCGCCCTCGGGGGGTACGAGCAGTACTTC CASSALGGYEQYF
TRBJ2-7 NA NA TRBV28 TGTGCCAGCAGACCACAGGCTAGGAGCTCCTACGAGCAGTACTTC CASRPQARSSYEQYF
TRBJ1-5 NA NA TRBV6-1 TGTGCCAGCAGTCGCCTCACGGAGGGCAATCAGCCCCAGCATTTT CASSRLTEGNQPQHF
TRBJ1-2 NA NA TRBV7-9 TGTGCCAGCAGCTTCACAGGGCCTAGCAACTATGGCTACACCTTC CASSFTGPSNYGYTF
TRBJ1-3 NA NA TRBV10-3 TGTGCCATCAGTGGGAGACTCGCCCTTGGAAACACCATATATTTT CAISGRLALGNTIYF
TRBJ2-7 few TRBD1 TRBV18 TGTGCCAGCTCACGACAGGGGGCGCCGGACGAGCAGTACTTC CASSRQGAPDEQYF
TRBJ1-4 NA NA TRBV5-1 TGCGCCAGCAGCTTGGAGCCCGGAGAAAATGAAAAACTGTTTTTT CASSLEPGENEKLFF
TRBJ1-1 few NA TRBV19 TGTGCCAGTAGGTACAGTATTACTGAAGCTTTCTTT CASRYSITEAFF
TRBJ2-3 NA NA TRBV12-1 TGTGCCAGCAGCTTTGTTCGGGAGGGCGAAGATACGCAGTATTTT CASSFVREGEDTQYF
TRBJ2-7 NA NA TRBV4-1 TGCGCCAGCAGCCAAGCGGTCCAGGGAGGCTACGAGCAGTACTTC CASSQAVQGGYEQYF
TRBJ2-2 NA NA TRBV11-3 TGTGCCAGCAGCTTAGGCGGAGGGCCCCTCGGGGAGCTGTTTTTT CASSLGGGPLGELFF
TRBJ2-1 NA NA TRBV10-2 TGCGCCAGCGGGAGCTATGAGCAGTTCTTC CASGSYEQFF
TRBJ1-5 NA NA TRBV6-1 TGTGCCAGCAGTGCGGAAGGGGGTAGCAATCAGCCCCAGCATTTT CASSAEGGSNQPQHF
TRBJ1-4 NA NA TRBV15 TGTGCCACCAGCAGAGACCATGAAAATGAAAAACTGTTTTTT CATSRDHENEKLFF
TRBJ2-2 NA TRBD2 TRBV6-1 TGTGCCAGCAGTGCGCAGCGGGGGGACACCGGGGAGCTGTTTTTT CASSAQRGDTGELFF
TRBJ2-1 NA NA TRBV4-1 TGCGCCAGCAGCCAAGACGGGAACTTATACAATGAGCAGTTCTTC CASSQDGNLYNEQFF